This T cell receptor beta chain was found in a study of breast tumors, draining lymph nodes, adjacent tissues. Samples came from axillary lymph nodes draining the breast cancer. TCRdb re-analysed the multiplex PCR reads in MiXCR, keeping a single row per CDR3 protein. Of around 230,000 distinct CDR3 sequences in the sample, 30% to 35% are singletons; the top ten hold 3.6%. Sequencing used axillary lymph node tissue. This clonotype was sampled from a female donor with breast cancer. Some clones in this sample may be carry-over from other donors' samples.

CDR3 loop: CSAPGQLQAKNIQYF. DNA of the CDR3: TGCAGTGCTCCAGGACAGTTACAAGCCAAAAACATTCAGTACTTC. The J gene is TRBJ2-4, the V gene TRBV20-1, with D perhaps TRBD1 (6 bases). The V gene's germline CDR1 is DFQATT and CDR2 SNEGSKA (reference sequence). V gave up 5 bases and J gave up 0 bases, with 14 bases separating them. The CDR3 has 15 amino acids.